The rows below give T cell receptor beta chains drawn from one sample of a study of blood T cells in healthy people across ages. TCRdb analysed the 5' RACE reads with MiXCR anew, one entry per CDR3 protein. The profile shows 700,000 to 1,000,000 distinct CDR3 sequences, under 45% of them singletons. The sample was blood. These TCRs come from a man aged 55 to 69 in good health. CDR3s include the opening cysteine and the closing phenylalanine or tryptophan. Each record gives: V gene, clone size, J gene, D gene, CDR3 DNA, CDR3 protein. D genes are given only for firm matches. Where a row states a size, it is once, few, many or the class of an expanded clone; other rows omit it.

v_gene: TRBV20-1
abundance: many
j_gene: TRBJ2-7
d_gene: NA
CDR3nt: TGCAGTGCTAGTGCAGGGCCCTACGAGCAGTACTTC
CDR3aa: CSASAGPYEQYF

v_gene: TRBV5-6
abundance: NA
j_gene: TRBJ2-7
d_gene: NA
CDR3nt: TGTGTCAGCAGCCGAGGACAGACCTACGAGCAGTACTTC
CDR3aa: CVSSRGQTYEQYF

v_gene: TRBV7-2
abundance: NA
j_gene: TRBJ1-5
d_gene: NA
CDR3nt: TGTGCCACCGGACACATCAATCAGCCCCAGCATTTT
CDR3aa: CATGHINQPQHF

v_gene: TRBV12-3/TRBV12-4
abundance: few
j_gene: TRBJ2-5
d_gene: TRBD2
CDR3nt: TGTGCCAGCAGCCTAAACCTAGCGGGGCTCCAAGAGACCCAGTACTTC
CDR3aa: CASSLNLAGLQETQYF

v_gene: TRBV19
abundance: few
j_gene: TRBJ2-5
d_gene: NA
CDR3nt: TGTGCCAGTAGCAAAGTCCATCAAGAGACCCAGTACTTC
CDR3aa: CASSKVHQETQYF

v_gene: TRBV5-1
abundance: once
j_gene: TRBJ2-7
d_gene: NA
CDR3nt: TGCGCCAGCAGCCAGGGGACTGCCAATCCCGAGCAGTACTTC
CDR3aa: CASSQGTANPEQYF

v_gene: TRBV29-1
abundance: NA
j_gene: TRBJ2-4
d_gene: NA
CDR3nt: TGCAGCGTTGGGGCAGGGGGGATGGACATTCAGTACTTC
CDR3aa: CSVGAGGMDIQYF

v_gene: TRBV20-1
abundance: NA
j_gene: TRBJ2-3
d_gene: TRBD2
CDR3nt: TGCAGTGCTAGAGATACGCGCGGGGGGGATACGCAGTATTTT
CDR3aa: CSARDTRGGDTQYF

v_gene: TRBV7-9
abundance: few
j_gene: TRBJ2-1
d_gene: TRBD2
CDR3nt: TGTGCCAGCAGCTTATCCGGACTAGCGGGGGCAGATGAGCAGTTCTTC
CDR3aa: CASSLSGLAGADEQFF

v_gene: TRBV7-9
abundance: few
j_gene: TRBJ2-5
d_gene: NA
CDR3nt: TGTGCCAGCAGCCCCCCCTCCGACTACCAAGAGACCCAGTACTTC
CDR3aa: CASSPPSDYQETQYF

v_gene: TRBV6-2/TRBV6-3
abundance: NA
j_gene: TRBJ2-1
d_gene: NA
CDR3nt: TGTGCCAGCAGTTATAGTCCGGGCGGCCTAACCTACAATGAGCAGTTCTTC
CDR3aa: CASSYSPGGLTYNEQFF

v_gene: TRBV20-1
abundance: NA
j_gene: TRBJ1-2
d_gene: NA
CDR3nt: TGCAGTGCTAGTTCTACTCCTTATGGCTACACCTTC
CDR3aa: CSASSTPYGYTF

v_gene: TRBV12-3/TRBV12-4
abundance: NA
j_gene: TRBJ1-2
d_gene: NA
CDR3nt: TGTGCCAGCAGTTTAAGGTCCACCTATGGCTACACCTTC
CDR3aa: CASSLRSTYGYTF

v_gene: TRBV4-1
abundance: NA
j_gene: TRBJ2-7
d_gene: TRBD2
CDR3nt: TGCGCCAGCAGCGACGGGACTAGCGGGGGGGGGAAATACGAGCAGTACTTC
CDR3aa: CASSDGTSGGGKYEQYF

v_gene: TRBV14
abundance: NA
j_gene: TRBJ2-1
d_gene: NA
CDR3nt: TGTGCCAGCAGTAAACAGGGCACGGCTGAGCAGTTCTTC
CDR3aa: CASSKQGTAEQFF

v_gene: TRBV13
abundance: few
j_gene: TRBJ1-2
d_gene: NA
CDR3nt: TGTGCCAGCACCCGATCCCATGTGGTCAGCTACTATGGCTACACCTTC
CDR3aa: CASTRSHVVSYYGYTF

v_gene: TRBV28
abundance: NA
j_gene: TRBJ2-5
d_gene: NA
CDR3nt: TGTGCCAGCAGTCCACAGCGGACCCAGTACTTC
CDR3aa: CASSPQRTQYF

v_gene: TRBV4-2
abundance: once
j_gene: TRBJ2-3
d_gene: NA
CDR3nt: TGTGCCAGCAGCCAAGAAGCAGGGACGGGGGACACTAGCACAGATACGCAGTATTTT
CDR3aa: CASSQEAGTGDTSTDTQYF

v_gene: TRBV20-1
abundance: NA
j_gene: TRBJ2-3
d_gene: NA
CDR3nt: TGCAGTGCTAGTGTTGGGACGCAACCAGATACGCAGTATTTT
CDR3aa: CSASVGTQPDTQYF

v_gene: TRBV28
abundance: NA
j_gene: TRBJ1-5
d_gene: NA
CDR3nt: TGTGCCAGCAGTTTAGGGGTACTCCCTAATCAGCCCCAGCATTTT
CDR3aa: CASSLGVLPNQPQHF

v_gene: TRBV27
abundance: few
j_gene: TRBJ2-7
d_gene: TRBD2
CDR3nt: TGTGCCAGCAGTTATCTCGCTAGCGGCTCCTACGAGCAGTACTTC
CDR3aa: CASSYLASGSYEQYF

v_gene: TRBV7-9
abundance: few
j_gene: TRBJ1-4
d_gene: NA
CDR3nt: TGTGCCAGCAGCCGGGCGGAGGAAAAACTGTTTTTT
CDR3aa: CASSRAEEKLFF

v_gene: TRBV25-1
abundance: few
j_gene: TRBJ1-2
d_gene: TRBD1
CDR3nt: TGTGCCAGCAGTTCCTGGGCGATACAGGGGGCGGACTATGGCTACACCTTC
CDR3aa: CASSSWAIQGADYGYTF

v_gene: TRBV4-1
abundance: NA
j_gene: TRBJ2-5
d_gene: NA
CDR3nt: TGCGCCAGCAGCCCCTCCCGGGAACAGTACTTC
CDR3aa: CASSPSREQYF

v_gene: TRBV6-2/TRBV6-3
abundance: NA
j_gene: TRBJ1-2
d_gene: NA
CDR3nt: TGTGCCAGCAGCCCGACGGACAGTTATGGCTACACCTTC
CDR3aa: CASSPTDSYGYTF

v_gene: TRBV15
abundance: NA
j_gene: TRBJ1-5
d_gene: NA
CDR3nt: TGTGCCACCAGCAGCCTACAGGGCGGCAATCAGCCCCAGCATTTT
CDR3aa: CATSSLQGGNQPQHF

v_gene: TRBV20-1
abundance: few
j_gene: TRBJ1-6
d_gene: NA
CDR3nt: TGCAGTGCTAGAGACCCAACAAGAGGGACGGAGCAAAATTCACCCCTCCACTTT
CDR3aa: CSARDPTRGTEQNSPLHF